This T cell receptor beta chain was observed in a study of siplizumab effects on memory and regulatory T cells. The CDR3 loop spans 15 amino acids. J gave up 7 bases and V 5 bases, and 4 bases lay outside the gene matches. Germline V gene data show CDR1 as SGHVS and CDR2 as FQNEAQ. Measured with immunoSEQ multiplex PCR; TCRdb has only the in-frame clones, and not every one. The sample has fewer than 60,000 clones; more than 85% are singletons. V usage is TRBV7-8 and J usage is TRBJ2-2, with 13 bases matching TRBD2. Sequencing was performed on CD8+ T cells sorted from blood. The clonotype comes from a human donor in good health. The CDR3 nucleotides read TGTGCCAGCAGCCCTGGACTAGCGGGAGACGGGGAGCTGTTTTTT. Translating it yields CASSPGLAGDGELFF.